These T cell receptor beta chains were read from a single sample in a study of T-cell reconstitution after alpha-beta-depleted transplantation in children. Using its own MiXCR run on the PCR reads, TCRdb lists one record per CDR3 protein. The sample includes 500,000 to 600,000 distinct CDR3 sequences, 27% of them seen just once. The sample consisted of PBMCs, taken before TCRalphabeta/CD19-depleted stem cell transplant. The receptor source for this set is a boy less than two years old with Wiskott-Aldrich syndrome, due to receive a stem cell transplant. The CDR3 runs from the conserved cysteine through the conserved F or W. Each record gives: J gene, clone size, V gene, D gene, CDR3 protein, CDR3 DNA. A D gene is named only where the DNA matches it firmly. Clone size is shown for a subset of rows, as once, few, many or a class of expanded clone.

j_gene: TRBJ2-1
abundance: -
v_gene: TRBV20-1
d_gene: TRBD2
CDR3aa: CIPGLAVPNEQFF
CDR3nt: TGCATCCCGGGACTAGCGGTGCCGAATGAGCAGTTCTTC

j_gene: TRBJ2-7
abundance: -
v_gene: TRBV2
d_gene: TRBD2
CDR3aa: CASATSGAYEQYF
CDR3nt: TGTGCCAGTGCGACTAGCGGGGCCTACGAGCAGTACTTC

j_gene: TRBJ2-3
abundance: -
v_gene: TRBV5-5
d_gene: TRBD2
CDR3aa: CASSLGIASGMVGDTQYF
CDR3nt: TGTGCCAGCAGCTTGGGCATAGCTAGCGGGATGGTGGGAGATACGCAGTATTTT

j_gene: TRBJ1-2
abundance: -
v_gene: TRBV19
d_gene: -
CDR3aa: CASSMVPAGYTF
CDR3nt: TGTGCCAGTAGTATGGTGCCAGCTGGCTACACCTTC

j_gene: TRBJ2-2
abundance: few
v_gene: TRBV24-1
d_gene: -
CDR3aa: CATRDTPTGELFF
CDR3nt: TGTGCCACCAGGGACACACCGACCGGGGAGCTGTTTTTT

j_gene: TRBJ2-2
abundance: -
v_gene: TRBV12-3/TRBV12-4
d_gene: -
CDR3aa: CASTFAGLGTGELFF
CDR3nt: TGTGCCAGCACCTTCGCCGGGTTGGGGACCGGGGAGCTGTTTTTT

j_gene: TRBJ1-4
abundance: few
v_gene: TRBV20-1
d_gene: TRBD1
CDR3aa: CSARDPTGRSEKLFF
CDR3nt: TGCAGTGCTAGAGATCCGACAGGGCGAAGTGAAAAACTGTTTTTT

j_gene: TRBJ2-2
abundance: -
v_gene: TRBV28
d_gene: TRBD1
CDR3aa: CASRPGTGVGELFF
CDR3nt: TGTGCCAGCAGGCCCGGGACAGGGGTTGGGGAGCTGTTTTTT

j_gene: TRBJ2-1
abundance: -
v_gene: TRBV6-5
d_gene: -
CDR3aa: CASSYSRQTYNEQFF
CDR3nt: TGTGCCAGCAGTTACTCGAGGCAGACTTACAATGAGCAGTTCTTC

j_gene: TRBJ1-1
abundance: few
v_gene: TRBV29-1
d_gene: -
CDR3aa: CSVGRLNTEAFF
CDR3nt: TGCAGCGTTGGTCGTCTGAACACTGAAGCTTTCTTT

j_gene: TRBJ2-7
abundance: few
v_gene: TRBV11-2
d_gene: TRBD2
CDR3aa: CASSLSRTSGFYEQYF
CDR3nt: TGTGCCAGCAGTCTCTCCCGGACTAGCGGGTTCTACGAGCAGTACTTC

j_gene: TRBJ1-2
abundance: few
v_gene: TRBV29-1
d_gene: -
CDR3aa: CSVDVGRGNYGYTF
CDR3nt: TGCAGCGTTGACGTGGGGAGGGGTAACTATGGCTACACCTTC

j_gene: TRBJ2-1
abundance: -
v_gene: TRBV11-2
d_gene: -
CDR3aa: CASSLHGLATDNNEQFF
CDR3nt: TGTGCCAGCAGCTTACACGGGCTAGCGACCGACAACAATGAGCAGTTCTTC

j_gene: TRBJ2-2
abundance: few
v_gene: TRBV15
d_gene: -
CDR3aa: CATSRVRGNTGELFF
CDR3nt: TGTGCCACCAGCAGAGTACGGGGGAACACCGGGGAGCTGTTTTTT

j_gene: TRBJ2-1
abundance: -
v_gene: TRBV9
d_gene: -
CDR3aa: CASSVAGQGGYNEQFF
CDR3nt: TGTGCCAGCAGCGTAGCTGGTCAGGGGGGCTACAATGAGCAGTTCTTC

j_gene: TRBJ2-1
abundance: -
v_gene: TRBV5-1
d_gene: TRBD2
CDR3aa: CASSPQLAASSYNEQFF
CDR3nt: TGCGCCAGCAGCCCGCAACTAGCGGCGAGCTCCTACAATGAGCAGTTCTTC

j_gene: TRBJ2-6
abundance: -
v_gene: TRBV5-1
d_gene: TRBD1
CDR3aa: CASSTQGVGANVLTF
CDR3nt: TGCGCCAGCAGCACACAGGGGGTTGGGGCCAACGTCCTGACTTTC

j_gene: TRBJ1-1
abundance: -
v_gene: TRBV5-1
d_gene: -
CDR3aa: CASSLAHMNTEAFF
CDR3nt: TGCGCCAGCAGCTTGGCACACATGAACACTGAAGCTTTCTTT

j_gene: TRBJ2-3
abundance: -
v_gene: TRBV12-3/TRBV12-4
d_gene: TRBD2
CDR3aa: CASSVSSGSLDTQYF
CDR3nt: TGTGCCAGCAGTGTATCTAGCGGGAGTTTAGATACGCAGTATTTT

j_gene: TRBJ2-1
abundance: few
v_gene: TRBV5-1
d_gene: TRBD1
CDR3aa: CASSLGKGASYNEQFF
CDR3nt: TGCGCCAGCAGCCTGGGGAAGGGGGCCTCATACAATGAGCAGTTCTTC

j_gene: TRBJ2-5
abundance: -
v_gene: TRBV6-1
d_gene: TRBD2
CDR3aa: CASRPSGRAPRETQYF
CDR3nt: TGTGCCAGCAGACCTAGCGGGAGGGCTCCCAGGGAGACCCAGTACTTC

j_gene: TRBJ1-4
abundance: -
v_gene: TRBV7-9
d_gene: TRBD1
CDR3aa: CASSFDRGLGVNEKLFF
CDR3nt: TGTGCCAGCAGCTTTGACAGGGGATTAGGAGTAAATGAAAAACTGTTTTTT

j_gene: TRBJ1-4
abundance: -
v_gene: TRBV2
d_gene: -
CDR3aa: CASSVGRRSNEKLFF
CDR3nt: TGTGCCAGCAGTGTCGGGAGGCGGAGTAATGAAAAACTGTTTTTT

j_gene: TRBJ1-4
abundance: -
v_gene: TRBV6-2/TRBV6-3
d_gene: TRBD1
CDR3aa: CASSYLQGGWSEKLFF
CDR3nt: TGTGCCAGCAGTTACTTACAGGGGGGTTGGAGTGAAAAACTGTTTTTT

j_gene: TRBJ1-6
abundance: -
v_gene: TRBV18
d_gene: TRBD1
CDR3aa: CASSRQGAFNSPLHF
CDR3nt: TGTGCCAGCTCACGACAGGGGGCTTTTAATTCACCCCTCCACTTT

j_gene: TRBJ2-5
abundance: few
v_gene: TRBV12-3/TRBV12-4
d_gene: TRBD1
CDR3aa: CASSFGTGGETQYF
CDR3nt: TGTGCCAGCAGTTTTGGTACAGGGGGAGAGACCCAGTACTTC

j_gene: TRBJ2-1
abundance: -
v_gene: TRBV12-3/TRBV12-4
d_gene: TRBD2
CDR3aa: CASSLNLGGRRSNEQFF
CDR3nt: TGTGCCAGCAGTTTAAATCTTGGCGGGAGACGGTCCAATGAGCAGTTCTTC

j_gene: TRBJ2-1
abundance: -
v_gene: TRBV6-1
d_gene: TRBD2
CDR3aa: CASSRRTSASSYNEQFF
CDR3nt: TGTGCCAGCAGCCGAAGAACTAGCGCTAGCTCCTACAATGAGCAGTTCTTC

j_gene: TRBJ2-3
abundance: many
v_gene: TRBV12-3/TRBV12-4
d_gene: TRBD2
CDR3aa: CASSPRTSGTSTDTQYF
CDR3nt: TGTGCCAGCAGTCCGAGGACTAGCGGGACTAGCACAGATACGCAGTATTTT

j_gene: TRBJ2-3
abundance: -
v_gene: TRBV5-1
d_gene: TRBD1
CDR3aa: CASSFDPPGQGGDTQYF
CDR3nt: TGCGCCAGCAGCTTTGACCCCCCGGGACAGGGAGGAGATACGCAGTATTTT

j_gene: TRBJ2-1
abundance: few
v_gene: TRBV10-3
d_gene: TRBD2
CDR3aa: CATRGQREGLGEQFF
CDR3nt: TGTGCCACCAGGGGCCAGCGGGAGGGCCTTGGTGAGCAGTTCTTC

j_gene: TRBJ1-4
abundance: -
v_gene: TRBV7-2
d_gene: -
CDR3aa: CASSLLLGEKLFF
CDR3nt: TGTGCCAGCAGCTTACTCCTCGGGGAAAAACTGTTTTTT

j_gene: TRBJ2-1
abundance: -
v_gene: TRBV10-3
d_gene: TRBD2
CDR3aa: CAISGVTSGGNEQFF
CDR3nt: TGTGCCATCAGTGGAGTGACTAGCGGGGGCAATGAGCAGTTCTTC

j_gene: TRBJ2-7
abundance: once
v_gene: TRBV5-4
d_gene: TRBD2
CDR3aa: CASSLGLAGGTYEQYF
CDR3nt: TGTGCCAGCAGCTTGGGACTAGCGGGAGGGACCTACGAGCAGTACTTC

j_gene: TRBJ2-1
abundance: few
v_gene: TRBV5-1
d_gene: TRBD2
CDR3aa: CASSLAVRLAGGNEQFF
CDR3nt: TGCGCCAGCAGCTTGGCCGTTCGTCTAGCGGGGGGGAATGAGCAGTTCTTC

j_gene: TRBJ1-6
abundance: -
v_gene: TRBV4-2
d_gene: -
CDR3aa: CASSPRDPNSPLHF
CDR3nt: TGTGCCAGCAGCCCTCGGGACCCCAACTCACCCCTCCACTTT

j_gene: TRBJ1-4
abundance: -
v_gene: TRBV5-1
d_gene: -
CDR3aa: CASSLSSSMSEKLFF
CDR3nt: TGCGCCAGCAGCTTGAGTAGTAGCATGAGTGAAAAACTGTTTTTT

j_gene: TRBJ2-3
abundance: few
v_gene: TRBV7-6
d_gene: -
CDR3aa: CASSLERGTQYF
CDR3nt: TGTGCCAGCAGCTTAGAGAGGGGTACGCAGTATTTT

j_gene: TRBJ2-1
abundance: -
v_gene: TRBV11-2
d_gene: -
CDR3aa: CASSLHPAGPGSPYNEQFF
CDR3nt: TGTGCCAGCAGCCTCCACCCGGCGGGTCCGGGGAGTCCGTACAATGAGCAGTTCTTC

j_gene: TRBJ2-1
abundance: few
v_gene: TRBV19
d_gene: TRBD2
CDR3aa: CASSIRAGGSYNEQFF
CDR3nt: TGTGCCAGTAGTATCCGAGCGGGAGGCTCCTATAATGAGCAGTTCTTC

j_gene: TRBJ1-5
abundance: -
v_gene: TRBV12-3/TRBV12-4
d_gene: -
CDR3aa: CASSLPISNQPQHF
CDR3nt: TGTGCCAGCAGTTTGCCGATTAGCAATCAGCCCCAGCATTTT

j_gene: TRBJ2-7
abundance: -
v_gene: TRBV5-1
d_gene: TRBD1
CDR3aa: CASSLAGTGVGEQYF
CDR3nt: TGCGCCAGCAGCTTGGCGGGGACAGGAGTGGGCGAGCAGTACTTC

j_gene: TRBJ2-3
abundance: few
v_gene: TRBV11-2
d_gene: -
CDR3aa: CASSLFGNPSSTDTQYF
CDR3nt: TGTGCCAGCAGCTTATTTGGGAATCCTTCTAGCACAGATACGCAGTATTTT

j_gene: TRBJ2-5
abundance: few
v_gene: TRBV20-1
d_gene: TRBD2
CDR3aa: CSARRGDGETQYF
CDR3nt: TGCAGTGCTCGCCGGGGGGACGGGGAGACCCAGTACTTC

j_gene: TRBJ2-3
abundance: -
v_gene: TRBV20-1
d_gene: TRBD2
CDR3aa: CSARLGTSGSSTQYF
CDR3nt: TGCAGTGCTCGGCTAGGGACTAGCGGGAGTAGTACGCAGTATTTT

j_gene: TRBJ2-1
abundance: -
v_gene: TRBV5-1
d_gene: -
CDR3aa: CASSKGWGDYPYNEQFF
CDR3nt: TGCGCCAGCAGCAAGGGGTGGGGAGACTACCCCTACAATGAGCAGTTCTTC

j_gene: TRBJ2-1
abundance: -
v_gene: TRBV7-9
d_gene: -
CDR3aa: CASSAETTSRDEQFF
CDR3nt: TGTGCCAGCAGCGCCGAGACGACTAGTCGGGATGAGCAGTTCTTC

j_gene: TRBJ2-7
abundance: few
v_gene: TRBV20-1
d_gene: TRBD2
CDR3aa: CSARGPSGYSYEQYF
CDR3nt: TGCAGTGCTAGAGGGCCTAGCGGGTACTCCTACGAGCAGTACTTC

j_gene: TRBJ1-2
abundance: -
v_gene: TRBV27
d_gene: -
CDR3aa: CASSSQTGFGYTF
CDR3nt: TGTGCCAGCAGTTCCCAGACAGGTTTTGGCTACACCTTC

j_gene: TRBJ2-1
abundance: -
v_gene: TRBV20-1
d_gene: -
CDR3aa: CSASPMQRVYNEQFF
CDR3nt: TGCAGTGCTAGCCCGATGCAGCGGGTCTACAATGAGCAGTTCTTC

j_gene: TRBJ2-2
abundance: few
v_gene: TRBV7-8
d_gene: TRBD2
CDR3aa: CASSLAWGERGTGELFF
CDR3nt: TGTGCCAGCAGCTTAGCGTGGGGGGAGCGGGGCACCGGGGAGCTGTTTTTT

j_gene: TRBJ2-1
abundance: few
v_gene: TRBV5-1
d_gene: -
CDR3aa: CASSSQLVNEQFF
CDR3nt: TGCGCCAGCAGCTCCCAACTAGTCAATGAGCAGTTCTTC

j_gene: TRBJ2-5
abundance: many
v_gene: TRBV6-5
d_gene: -
CDR3aa: CASSGGKETQYF
CDR3nt: TGTGCCAGCAGTGGAGGGAAAGAGACCCAGTACTTC

j_gene: TRBJ2-5
abundance: few
v_gene: TRBV7-2
d_gene: -
CDR3aa: CASSSLMTGETQYF
CDR3nt: TGTGCCAGCAGCTCCCTTATGACGGGGGAGACCCAGTACTTC

j_gene: TRBJ2-7
abundance: few
v_gene: TRBV27
d_gene: TRBD2
CDR3aa: CASSFRGGSYEQYF
CDR3nt: TGTGCCAGCAGTTTTCGGGGGGGTTCCTACGAGCAGTACTTC